Below, 13 T cell receptor beta chains from the same sample are listed, as sequenced in a study of T cell clonality in common variable immunodeficiency. Whole-study findings and limits: In common variable immunodeficiency, TCR beta chains reportedly carried fewer deletions and N-nucleotide insertions.

The assay was immunoSEQ multiplex PCR, and TCRdb's table has in-frame clones only and misses some. Observed in the sample are approximately 10,000 clones, none of them singletons. Their antigen targets remain unknown. The source material was peripheral blood mononuclear cells. The source is a human donor with common variable immunodeficiency.

The table lists this clone with many counts. The DNA ends 3 residues before the CDR3 does, and the rest of the CDR3 is filled in from the germline J gene. The chain uses TRBV6-2 or TRBV6-3 and TRBJ1-1; 8 bases agree with TRBD1. The CDR3 runs 14 residues. V lost 0 bases to trimming and J lost 7 bases; unmatched junction nucleotides: 4. Germline V CDR1 and CDR2: MNHEY, SVGEGT. CDR3 DNA, as far as it was read: TGTGCCAGCAGTTACTCACAGGGGGGGAGTGAA. Its protein is CASSYSQGGSE. The entire CDR3 protein is CASSYSQGGSEAFF.

This clone has at least ten counts. Read sequence stops 3 residues before the CDR3 end, and the germline J gene provides the missing end. V and J are TRBV7-2 and TRBJ1-2, with D maybe TRBD1 (5 bases). Trimming removed 7 bases from V and 2 bases from J, with 14 bases in between. The CDR3 covers 14 residues. Germline V lookup: CDR1 SGHTA, CDR2 FQGNSA. CDR3: CASTLGGTNYGYTF. CDR3 DNA, as far as it was read: TGTGCCAGCACCCTGGGGGGGACCAACTATGGC.

The table lists this clone with a few counts. The read ends 3 residues early relative to the CDR3; the germline J gene fills the gap. This sequence joins TRBV20-1 and TRBJ2-1; TRBD2 agrees at 13 bases. Germline lookup yields CDR1 DFQATT and CDR2 SNEGSKA (reference sequence). V was clipped by 5 bases and J by 1 base; unmatched bases: 5. CDR3 size: 16 residues. Incomplete CDR3 DNA: TGCAGTGCTCCTCGGACTAGCGGGGGTTCCTACAATGAG. Translating gives CSAPRTSGGSYNE. The entire CDR3 protein is CSAPRTSGGSYNEQFF.

By share of the sample, this clone is medium-sized. The read is 3 residues too short to cover the CDR3 end, so that end is filled in from the germline J gene. The rearrangement links TRBV7-3 to TRBJ2-5; no clear D gene. The CDR3 is 13 residues long. The germline V and J ends were trimmed by 1 base and 7 bases, with 10 bases remaining between them. Germline assignment: CDR1 SGHTA and CDR2 FQGTGA. This CDR3 is CASSLSGGVTQYF. The CDR3 bases that were read are TGTGCCAGCAGCTTAAGTGGCGGAGTGACC.

This clone is labeled as medium-sized (0.01 to 0.1%). The read terminates 3 residues ahead of where the CDR3 ends, so the germline J gene completes it. The chain couples TRBV7-8 to TRBJ1-5; no definite D call. Trimming stripped 2 bases from V and 0 bases from J, with 8 bases between. The CDR3 totals 15 residues. The germline gives CDR1 SGHVS, CDR2 FQNEAQ. This chain's CDR3 is CASSLWPLSNQPQHF. CDR3 DNA (partial): TGTGCCAGCAGCTTATGGCCCCTTAGCAATCAGCCC.

This clone was counted ten times or more. The sequence runs out 3 residues before the end of the CDR3; the remainder is reconstructed from the germline J gene. V gene TRBV30 combines with J gene TRBJ2-7, with D perhaps matching TRBD1 or TRBD2 (5 bases each). Looked up from germline, CDR1 is GTSNPN and CDR2 is SVGIG (reference sequence). The CDR3 covers 17 residues. Trimming removed 0 bases from V and 6 bases from J, with 24 bases in between. CDR3 DNA (partial): TGTGCCTGGAGTGTAGGGAGATCAGGGAAGGTAAAGTTCGAG. This encodes CAWSVGRSGKVKFE. The full CDR3 sequence reads CAWSVGRSGKVKFEQYF.

This clone was detected many times. The CDR3 end is not reached by the read, which stops 3 residues before it; the germline J gene fills it in. The chain links TRBV5-1 to TRBJ1-2; the D is unclear. The CDR3 runs 14 residues. Germline-derived CDR1 and CDR2 are SGHRS and YFSETQ. V lost 5 bases and J 2 bases, leaving 13 bases between the germline ends. CDR3 DNA, as far as it was read: TGCGCCAGCAGTGACCAGCGAGGCAACTATGGC. Translation: CASSDQRGNYG. The full CDR3 sequence reads CASSDQRGNYGYTF.

This clone was observed many times. The read finishes 3 residues shy of the CDR3 end, and the germline J gene is used to complete it. The chain joins TRBV11-2 to TRBJ1-3; D gene unclear. CDR3 size: 12 residues. V was clipped by 5 bases and J by 7 bases, with 9 bases between them. Germline CDR1 is SGHAT and CDR2 is FQNNGV. The CDR3: CASSPPSNTIYF. The sequenced part of the CDR3 DNA is TGTGCCAGCAGCCCACCCAGTAACACC.

As for this clone: The CDR3 extends 3 residues past the end of the read, so its final part is completed from the germline J gene. V usage is TRBV20-1 and J usage is TRBJ2-7; 8 bases are shared with TRBD1. Germline V gene sequence: CDR1 DFQATT, CDR2 SNEGSKA (reference sequence). The junction had 8 bases not matched to a gene; V was cut back by 7 bases and J by 3 bases. CDR3 length: 13 residues. The DNA read from the CDR3 is TGCAGTGTACTACAGGGGGTAGGCTACGAG. This encodes CSVLQGVGYE. The entire CDR3 reads CSVLQGVGYEQYF.

This clone was detected ten times or more. The read finishes 3 residues shy of the CDR3 end, and the germline J gene is used to complete it. The chain recombines TRBV7-2 with TRBJ1-1, with 9 bases that match TRBD1. The germline V gene has CDR1 SGHTA and CDR2 FQGNSA. This CDR3 region has 14 residues. V was clipped by 5 bases and J by 7 bases; unmatched bases: 8. The sequenced part of the CDR3 DNA is TGTGCCAGCAGCCGTGGACAGGGGTCGGTTGAA. Its protein is CASSRGQGSVE. The whole CDR3 is CASSRGQGSVEAFF.

This clone has ten or more counts. The read gets to within 3 residues of the CDR3 end, and the germline J gene fills in the rest. This sequence joins TRBV5-1 and TRBJ1-5; weak D call: TRBD1 (6 bases). Germline CDR1 is SGHRS and CDR2 is YFSETQ. CDR3 length: 14 residues. The V end was cut by 1 base, the J end by 4 bases, with 9 bases between. This CDR3 is CASSLITGNQPQHF. The covered CDR3 bases are TGCGCCAGCAGCTTGATCACAGGGAATCAGCCC.

In this sample, this clone turned up many times. The CDR3 extends 3 residues past the end of the read, so its final part is completed from the germline J gene. The rearrangement uses TRBV19 and TRBJ2-1; no clear D. Trimming removed 10 bases at V and 0 bases at J, with 7 bases between. Germline V gives CDR1 LNHDA, CDR2 SQIVND (reference sequence). The CDR3 runs 12 residues. The CDR3 DNA, read in part, is TGTGCCACCCTCGGCTCCTACAATGAG. Translating gives CATLGSYNE. The full CDR3 sequence reads CATLGSYNEQFF. Supplemented by reference TRBV19 and TRBJ2-1, the full variable domain reads DGGITQSPKYLFRKEGQNVTLSCEQNLNHDAMYWYRQDPGQGLRLIYYSQIVNDFQKGDIAEGYSVSREKKESFPLTVTSAQKNPTAFYLCATLGSYNEQFFGPGTRLTVL.

This clone came up many times. Read sequence stops 3 residues before the CDR3 end, and the germline J gene provides the missing end. The V gene is TRBV20-1, the J gene TRBJ1-5; 8 bases agree with TRBD1. Germline CDR1 DFQATT, CDR2 SNEGSKA (reference sequence). V lost 6 bases and J lost 6; bases outside the gene matches: 4. The CDR3 totals 12 residues. CDR3 DNA, as far as it was read: TGCAGTGCGAGGACAGGGAGTCAGCCC. Its translation is CSARTGSQP. The CDR3, in full, reads CSARTGSQPQHF.